The entry below describes one T cell receptor beta chain. The data are from a study of spatial heterogeneity in lung cancer. The time point here: blood at routine non-recurrence follow-up after resection. Germline V gene lookup returns CDR1 LGHDT and CDR2 YNNKEL (reference sequence). Trimming at V came to 0 bases and at J to 8 bases, leaving 6 bases not matched to a gene. CDR3 size: 16 residues. TCRdb re-called the 5' RACE reads through MiXCR, storing one row per CDR3 protein. The sample includes 110,000 or so distinct CDR3 sequences, about 10% of them seen just once. The sequence was obtained from a female donor with early-stage non-small cell lung cancer. This specimen was PBMCs, taken at follow-up. J is TRBJ2-3 and V is TRBV3-1, with 12 bases aligning to TRBD2. The DNA for the CDR3 is TGTGCCAGCAGCCAAGATTCGCTAGCGGGAGGGCTTACGCAGTATTTT. Residues: CASSQDSLAGGLTQYF.